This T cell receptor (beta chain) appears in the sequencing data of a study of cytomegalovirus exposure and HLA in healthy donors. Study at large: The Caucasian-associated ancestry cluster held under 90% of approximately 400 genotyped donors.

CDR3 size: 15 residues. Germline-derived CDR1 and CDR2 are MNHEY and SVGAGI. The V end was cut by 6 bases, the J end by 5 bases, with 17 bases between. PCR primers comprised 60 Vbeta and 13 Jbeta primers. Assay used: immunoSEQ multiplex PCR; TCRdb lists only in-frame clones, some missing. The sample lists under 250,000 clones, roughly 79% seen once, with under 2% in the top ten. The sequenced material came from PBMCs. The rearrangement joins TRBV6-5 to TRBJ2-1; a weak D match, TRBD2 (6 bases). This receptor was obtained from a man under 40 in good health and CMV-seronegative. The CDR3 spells CASRAGTGDDNEQFF. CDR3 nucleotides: TGTGCCAGCAGAGCCGGGACGGGAGACGACAATGAGCAGTTCTTC.